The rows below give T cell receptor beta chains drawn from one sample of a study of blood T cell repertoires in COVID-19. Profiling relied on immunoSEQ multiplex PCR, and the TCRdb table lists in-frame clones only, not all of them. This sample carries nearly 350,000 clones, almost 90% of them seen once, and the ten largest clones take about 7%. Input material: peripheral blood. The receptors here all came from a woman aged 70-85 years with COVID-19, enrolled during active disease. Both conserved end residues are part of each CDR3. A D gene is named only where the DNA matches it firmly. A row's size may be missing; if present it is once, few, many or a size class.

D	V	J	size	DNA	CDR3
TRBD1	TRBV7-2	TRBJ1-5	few	TGTGCCAGCAGTGACAGGGCTGGCAATCAGCCCCAGCATTTT	CASSDRAGNQPQHF
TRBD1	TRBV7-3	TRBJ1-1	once	TGTGCCAGCAGCCCTACCGGGACAGGGGACACTGAAGCTTTCTTT	CASSPTGTGDTEAFF
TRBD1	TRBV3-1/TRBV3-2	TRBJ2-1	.	TGTGCCAGCAGCCAAGATAGACAGGGGGCCAATGAGCAGTTCTTC	CASSQDRQGANEQFF
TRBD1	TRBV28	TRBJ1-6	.	TGTGCCAGCAGGAAAACCGCCGGGACAGGGCGGAATTCACCCCTCCACTTT	CASRKTAGTGRNSPLHF
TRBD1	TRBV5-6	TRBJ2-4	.	TGTGCCAGCAGCCACCGGGACAGGGGGGCAGAGAGAGCCAAAAACATTCAGTACTTC	CASSHRDRGAERAKNIQYF
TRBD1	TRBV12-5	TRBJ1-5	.	TGTGCTAGTGGTTGGACAGGGTTTGGGCCCCAGCATTTT	CASGWTGFGPQHF
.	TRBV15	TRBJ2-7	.	TGTGCCACCAGCAGAGATGGAGCCGGGGGCTACGAGCAGTACTTC	CATSRDGAGGYEQYF
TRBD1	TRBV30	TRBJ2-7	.	TGTGCCTGGAATTTTGGGGACAGGGTCGGCGAGCAGTACTTC	CAWNFGDRVGEQYF
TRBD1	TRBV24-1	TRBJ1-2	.	TGTGCCACCAGTGATCCCTACAGGGGCGATAACTATGGCTACACCTTC	CATSDPYRGDNYGYTF
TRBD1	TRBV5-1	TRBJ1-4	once	TGCGCCAGCAGCGGGACAGGGGAAGGTGAAAAACTGTTTTTT	CASSGTGEGEKLFF
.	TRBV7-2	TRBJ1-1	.	TGTGCCAGCAGCCCCCGGGGCAGGGGTCTGTATCCTCAAGCTTTCTTT	CASSPRGRGLYPQAFF
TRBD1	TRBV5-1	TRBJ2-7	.	TGCGCCAGCAGCCTGGAACAGGGGAGTGAGCAGTACTTC	CASSLEQGSEQYF
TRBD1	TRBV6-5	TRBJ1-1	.	TGTGCCAGCAGTTATACAGGGGGTACTGAAGCTTTCTTT	CASSYTGGTEAFF
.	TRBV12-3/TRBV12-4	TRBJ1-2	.	TGTGCCAGCAGGTTTCTATCGCAGGGATCATACACCTTC	CASRFLSQGSYTF
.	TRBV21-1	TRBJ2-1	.	TGTGCCAGCAGCACCCTCCCTATACCGGGACTCTCGTCCTACAATGAGCAGTTCTTC	CASSTLPIPGLSSYNEQFF
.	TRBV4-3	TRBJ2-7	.	TGCGCCAGCAGCCAAGATCAACTACGAGAGCAGTACTTC	CASSQDQLREQYF
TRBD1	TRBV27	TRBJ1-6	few	TGTGCCAGCAGTTTGGGGACAGGCTTTGGAGCCCTCCACTTT	CASSLGTGFGALHF
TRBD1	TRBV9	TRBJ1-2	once	TGTGCCAGCAGCGAAGGACAGGGTTTAATTGGCTACACCTTC	CASSEGQGLIGYTF
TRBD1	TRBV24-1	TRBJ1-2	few	TGTGCCACCAGTGAATCCGGGACAGGATTCTATGGCTACACCTTC	CATSESGTGFYGYTF
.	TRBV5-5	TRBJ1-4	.	TGTGCCAGCAGCCGGATTCAGGGTAACAATGAAAAACTGTTTTTT	CASSRIQGNNEKLFF
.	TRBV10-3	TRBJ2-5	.	TGTGCCATCAGTGAAGCAGGGCAGACTCAAGAGACCCAGTACTTC	CAISEAGQTQETQYF
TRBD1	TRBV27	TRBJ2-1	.	TGTGCCAGCAGTGCTACAGGGGTGGGGTACAATGAGCAGTTCTTC	CASSATGVGYNEQFF
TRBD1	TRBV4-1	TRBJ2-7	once	TGCGCCAGCAGCCGAGGGACAGGGACCTCCTACGAGCAGTACTTC	CASSRGTGTSYEQYF
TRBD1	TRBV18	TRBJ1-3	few	TGTGCCAGCTCGTCGGGACAGGGGGACGGAAACACCATATATTTT	CASSSGQGDGNTIYF
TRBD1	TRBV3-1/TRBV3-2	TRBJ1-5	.	TGTGCCAGCAGCTTCGGGACAGGGGGTGAGCCCCAGCATTTT	CASSFGTGGEPQHF
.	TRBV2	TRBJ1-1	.	TGTGCCAGCAAGACGTCGGGTGAAGCTTTCTTT	CASKTSGEAFF
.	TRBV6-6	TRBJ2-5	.	TGTGCCAGCAGCCGGGGCCAAGAGACCCAGTACTTC	CASSRGQETQYF
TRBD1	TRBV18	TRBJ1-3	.	TGTGCCAGCTCACCGGAGGGACAGGGCTCTGGAAACACCATATATTTT	CASSPEGQGSGNTIYF
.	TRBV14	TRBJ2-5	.	TGTGCCAGCAGCCAAGTTCCGTTCGGGGGAGAGACCCAGTACTTC	CASSQVPFGGETQYF
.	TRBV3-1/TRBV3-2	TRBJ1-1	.	TGTGCCAGCAGCCAGAACCTAGGCAGGGGCCCGTCTACTGAAGCTTTCTTT	CASSQNLGRGPSTEAFF
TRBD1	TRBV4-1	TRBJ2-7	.	TGCGCCAGCAGCTTCGACAGGGGAGGCCTTTACGAGCAGTACTTC	CASSFDRGGLYEQYF
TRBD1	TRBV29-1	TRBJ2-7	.	TGCAGCGTTGGATGGAGACAGGGGAACTACGAGCAGTACTTC	CSVGWRQGNYEQYF